Described below is a single T cell receptor beta chain sequence and its context. The treatment was: around 19 received Ad26.COV2.S at low or high dose, single or two shots; roughly 5 received placebo; per-sample allocation not given. It was on day 63 after the first vaccine or placebo injection that samples were taken. An adult of 18-55 years in Boston served as donor. V lost 0 bases, J lost 4 bases, and 12 bases lay in between. The CDR3 covers 15 residues. The germline V gene has CDR1 ENHRY and CDR2 SYGVKD. This specimen comes from a study of Ad26.COV2.S vaccination and SARS-CoV-2 variants. Only in-frame clones appear in the TCRdb table, and some are missing; sequencing was by immunoSEQ multiplex PCR. The data contain roughly 320,000 clones, around 83% of them seen just once; the ten biggest clones take up 1.5% to 2.5%.

This receptor was obtained from a person between 18 and 60 years old who received the Ad26.COV2.S COVID-19 vaccine or a placebo. Here the sequenced sample was peripheral blood, taken in a trial of Ad26.COV2.S vaccine versus placebo. The chain combines TRBV10-3 with TRBJ1-2; D gene unclear. The CDR3 DNA follows: TGTGCCATCAGTGAGTCGTCTGCAGCTATCTATGGCTACACCTTC. Translating it yields CAISESSAAIYGYTF.